This T cell receptor (beta chain) was captured in a study of blood T cell repertoires in COVID-19. Participants' own reports of clinical history determined their cohort assignment. Authors' methods: The authors estimated nucleated cell counts from reference gene primer amplification. Some clones are missing from TCRdb's copy, which holds only in-frame ones; the method was immunoSEQ multiplex PCR. V, J and clone size derive from that table, while D and trimming were established from the DNA sequence. The sample contains approximately 260,000 clones, roughly 80% of which appear only once. The CDR3 loop spans 14 amino acids. Germline CDR1 is MNHEY and CDR2 is SMNVEV (reference sequence). The V gene lost 5 bases and the J gene lost 11 bases, with 16 bases spanning the gap.

Sequenced input: PBMCs or T cells enriched from blood (not recorded which). This TCR derives from a young man with acute COVID-19. This chain uses TRBV27 with TRBJ1-6, with unresolved D. CDR3 nucleotide sequence: TGTGCCAGCAGTCCGGCCGGGGTTGGGCCACCCCTCCACTTT. Translated, it gives CASSPAGVGPPLHF.